This entry lists 4 T cell receptor beta chains sequenced from one sample in a study of cytomegalovirus exposure and HLA in healthy donors. The primer mix had 60 Vbeta and 13 Jbeta primers. Some clones are missing from TCRdb's copy, which holds only in-frame ones; the method was immunoSEQ multiplex PCR. The repertoire consists of 150,000 to 200,000 clones, with about 80% occurring once and the leading ten covering approximately 4.7%. What was sequenced was PBMCs. These receptors were obtained from a woman aged 25 to 45 in good health and CMV-seropositive.

The rearrangement links TRBV9 to TRBJ2-2, with no clear D. Germline CDR1 and CDR2: SGDLS and YYNGEE. The CDR3 totals 15 residues. Trimming removed 0 bases from V and 6 bases from J, with 12 bases in between. The CDR3 loop is CASSVALNPPGELFF. The CDR3 DNA follows: TGTGCCAGCAGCGTAGCCCTAAATCCCCCCGGGGAGCTGTTTTTT.

The sample holds a few counts of this clone. The rearrangement joins TRBV4-1 to TRBJ2-3; D might be TRBD1 (6 bases). Trimming cost V 3 bases and J 6 bases, with 16 bases left between them. CDR3 length: 15 amino acids. CDR1 MGHRA and CDR2 YSYEKL come from the germline V gene. This CDR3 reads CASSHRSIRGDTQYF. In DNA, the CDR3 is TGCGCCAGCAGCCACCGAAGTATCAGGGGTGATACGCAGTATTTT.

The chain recombines TRBV9 with TRBJ2-4, with 9 positions matching TRBD1. This CDR3 is built from 16 residues. With V trimmed by 0 bases and J by 1 base, 2 bases remained unmatched. CDR1 and CDR2 (germline): SGDLS, YYNGEE. The CDR3 spells CASSVGQGEAKNIQYF. CDR3 bases: TGTGCCAGCAGCGTAGGACAGGGGGAGGCCAAAAACATTCAGTACTTC.

The chain carries TRBV5-1 and TRBJ2-1; 10 bases map to TRBD2. CDR1 is SGHRS and CDR2 is YFSETQ in the germline V gene. This CDR3 is 19 amino acids long. Unmatched junction bases numbered 17, after V lost 4 bases and J lost 4 bases. The CDR3 sequence: CASSPAGGPGTPKYNEQFF. DNA of the CDR3: TGCGCCAGCAGCCCAGCGGGAGGGCCCGGTACCCCGAAATACAATGAGCAGTTCTTC.